This TCR beta chain was documented in a study of control samples from healthy donors and cancer patients. This CDR3 has 13 amino acids. Germline V CDR1 and CDR2: MNHEY, SVGAGI. V was trimmed by 9 bases and J by 1 base, leaving 11 bases between them. TCRdb's table, derived via immunoSEQ multiplex PCR, lists solely in-frame clones and lacks some. This sample carries 120,000 or so clones, 90% of them seen once, and the ten largest clones take 2% to 2.5%. Material for sequencing was blood. The chain employs TRBV6-5 and TRBJ2-3; TRBD2 is a possible D gene (5 bases). This sequence was found in a man aged 18 to 30 in good health. In DNA form, the CDR3 reads TGTGCCAGTGGACTGGTTGGCACAGATACGCAGTATTTT. It encodes CASGLVGTDTQYF.